The clone carrying this T cell receptor (beta chain) is a singleton in its sample. These data come from a study of blood T cell repertoires in COVID-19. The table came from immunoSEQ multiplex PCR; TCRdb's copy has only in-frame clones and leaves some out. The sample contains nearly 200,000 clones, around four fifths of which appear only once. Germline CDR1 and CDR2: SQVTM and ANQGSEA. The CDR3 totals 13 residues. V was shortened by 4 bases and J by 0 bases, with 9 bases between the two germline ends. The sequenced sample consisted of peripheral blood. The clonotype originates from a man aged 55-75 years with COVID-19, enrolled during active disease. The rearrangement uses TRBV29-1 and TRBJ1-1; D gene ambiguous. The CDR3 spells CSVAGRLNTEAFF. In DNA form, the CDR3 reads TGCAGCGTTGCAGGTCGACTGAACACTGAAGCTTTCTTT.